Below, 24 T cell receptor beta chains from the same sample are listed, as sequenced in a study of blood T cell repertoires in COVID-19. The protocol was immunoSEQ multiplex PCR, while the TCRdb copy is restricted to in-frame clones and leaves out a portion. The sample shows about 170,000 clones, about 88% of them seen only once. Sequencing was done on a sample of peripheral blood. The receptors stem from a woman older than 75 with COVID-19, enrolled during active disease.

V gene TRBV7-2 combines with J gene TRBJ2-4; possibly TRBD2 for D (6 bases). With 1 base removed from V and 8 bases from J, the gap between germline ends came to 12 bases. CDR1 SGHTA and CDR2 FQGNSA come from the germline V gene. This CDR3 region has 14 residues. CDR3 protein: CASSLELAGDIQYF. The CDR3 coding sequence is TGTGCCAGCAGCTTAGAACTAGCTGGGGACATTCAGTACTTC.

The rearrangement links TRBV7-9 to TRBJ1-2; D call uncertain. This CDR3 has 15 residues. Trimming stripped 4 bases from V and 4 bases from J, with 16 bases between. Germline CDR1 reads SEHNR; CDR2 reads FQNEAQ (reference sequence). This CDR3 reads CASSSLSGESYGYTF. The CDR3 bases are TGTGCCAGCAGCTCCCTTTCGGGTGAGAGCTATGGCTACACCTTC.

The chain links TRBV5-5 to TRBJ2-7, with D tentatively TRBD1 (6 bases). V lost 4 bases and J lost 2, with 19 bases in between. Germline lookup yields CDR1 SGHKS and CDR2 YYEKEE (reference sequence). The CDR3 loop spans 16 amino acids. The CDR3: CASSRSQGQTTYEQYF. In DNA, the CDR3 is TGTGCCAGCAGCCGGTCCCAGGGGCAGACCACCTACGAGCAGTACTTC. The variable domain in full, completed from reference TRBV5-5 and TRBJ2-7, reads DAGVTQSPTHLIKTRGQQVTLRCSPISGHKSVSWYQQVLGQGPQFIFQYYEKEERGRGNFPDRFSARQFPNYSSELNVNALLLGDSALYLCASSRSQGQTTYEQYFGPGTRLTVT.

The CDR3 loop is CASSTRQGNYGYTF. In DNA, the CDR3 is TGTGCCAGCAGCACTCGACAGGGAAACTATGGCTACACCTTC. The rearrangement links TRBV11-1 to TRBJ1-2; 7 nucleotides match TRBD1. V was pared by 5 bases and J by 2 bases, with 5 bases of the junction left unmatched. From germline, CDR1 is SGHAT and CDR2 FQDESV (reference sequence). This CDR3 contains 14 residues.

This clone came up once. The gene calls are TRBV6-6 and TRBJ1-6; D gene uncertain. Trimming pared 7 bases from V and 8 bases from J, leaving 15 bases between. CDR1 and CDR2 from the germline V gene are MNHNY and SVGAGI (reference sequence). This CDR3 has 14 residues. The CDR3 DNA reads TGTGCCAGCACCCCACCCTCCCGGTATTCACCCCTCCACTTT. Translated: CASTPPSRYSPLHF.

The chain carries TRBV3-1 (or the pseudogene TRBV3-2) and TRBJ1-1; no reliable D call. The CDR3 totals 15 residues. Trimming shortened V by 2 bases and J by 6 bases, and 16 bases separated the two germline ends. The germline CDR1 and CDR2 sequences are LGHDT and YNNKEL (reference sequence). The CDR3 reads CASSQREVQFPEAFF. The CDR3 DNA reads TGTGCCAGCAGCCAACGTGAGGTCCAATTTCCTGAAGCTTTCTTT.

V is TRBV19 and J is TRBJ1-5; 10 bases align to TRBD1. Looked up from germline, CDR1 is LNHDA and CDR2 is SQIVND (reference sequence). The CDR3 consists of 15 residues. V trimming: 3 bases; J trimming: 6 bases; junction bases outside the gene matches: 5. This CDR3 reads CASSIEGQGSQPQHF. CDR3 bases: TGTGCCAGTAGTATTGAGGGACAGGGGTCTCAGCCCCAGCATTTT.

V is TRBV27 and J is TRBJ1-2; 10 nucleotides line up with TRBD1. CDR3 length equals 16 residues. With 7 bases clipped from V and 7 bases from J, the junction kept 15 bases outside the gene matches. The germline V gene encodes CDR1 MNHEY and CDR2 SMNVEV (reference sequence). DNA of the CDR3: TGTGCCAGCACGACGCTTACGGGACAGGGGACTTTTGGCTACACCTTC. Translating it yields CASTTLTGQGTFGYTF.

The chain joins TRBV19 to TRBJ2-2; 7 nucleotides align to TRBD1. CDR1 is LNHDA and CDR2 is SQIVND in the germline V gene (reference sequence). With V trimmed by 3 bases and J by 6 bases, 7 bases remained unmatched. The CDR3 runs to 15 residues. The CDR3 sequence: CASSIGQGVPGELFF. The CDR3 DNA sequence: TGTGCCAGTAGTATTGGCCAGGGGGTCCCCGGGGAGCTGTTTTTT.

The CDR3, as DNA: TGTGCCAGCAGCCACGGGAAAGAGACCCAGTACTTC. It codes for CASSHGKETQYF. The chain employs TRBV3-1 (or the pseudogene TRBV3-2) and TRBJ2-5, with D tentatively TRBD2 (5 bases). V was trimmed by 3 bases and J by 3 bases, leaving 5 bases between them. CDR1 LGHDT and CDR2 YNNKEL come from the germline V gene (reference sequence). There are 12 residues in the CDR3.

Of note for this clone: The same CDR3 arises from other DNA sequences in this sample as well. The CDR3 loop is CASSLAGTYEQYF. The CDR3 region has the DNA TGTGCCAGCAGCTTAGCAGGGACCTACGAGCAGTACTTC. The rearrangement joins TRBV11-2 to TRBJ2-7, with D tentatively TRBD1 (5 bases). The V end was cut by 1 base, the J end by 2 bases, with 6 bases between. CDR1 SGHAT and CDR2 FQNNGV come from the germline V gene. The CDR3 loop spans 13 amino acids.

The CDR3 bases are TGTGCCAGCAGTGATGACCGGACAGGGGGTGTGTTGGGCAATCAGCCCCAGCATTTT. Residues: CASSDDRTGGVLGNQPQHF. This chain joins TRBV6-1 and TRBJ1-5; 10 bases align to TRBD1. Germline lookup yields CDR1 MNHNS and CDR2 SASEGT. V lost 3 bases and J lost 2; bases outside the gene matches: 13. The CDR3 spans 19 residues.

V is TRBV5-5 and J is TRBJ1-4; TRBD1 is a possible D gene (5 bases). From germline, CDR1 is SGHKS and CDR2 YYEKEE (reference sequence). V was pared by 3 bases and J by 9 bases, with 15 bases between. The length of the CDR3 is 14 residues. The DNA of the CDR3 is TGTGCCAGCAGCTGGGATGGGGACTGGAAAAAACTGTTTTTT. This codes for CASSWDGDWKKLFF.

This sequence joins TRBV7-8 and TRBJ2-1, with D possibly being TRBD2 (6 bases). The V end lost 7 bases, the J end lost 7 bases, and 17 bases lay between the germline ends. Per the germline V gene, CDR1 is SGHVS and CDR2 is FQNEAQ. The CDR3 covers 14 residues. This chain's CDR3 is CASTLSGSGNEQFF. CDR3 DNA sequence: TGTGCCAGCACCCTTAGCGGAAGCGGGAATGAGCAGTTCTTC.

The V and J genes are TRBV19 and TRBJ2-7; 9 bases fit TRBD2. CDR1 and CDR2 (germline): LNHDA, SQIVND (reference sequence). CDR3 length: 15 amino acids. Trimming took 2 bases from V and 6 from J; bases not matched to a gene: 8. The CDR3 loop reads CASSILVAGVAEQYF. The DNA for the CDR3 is TGTGCCAGTAGTATACTGGTAGCGGGAGTTGCCGAGCAGTACTTC.

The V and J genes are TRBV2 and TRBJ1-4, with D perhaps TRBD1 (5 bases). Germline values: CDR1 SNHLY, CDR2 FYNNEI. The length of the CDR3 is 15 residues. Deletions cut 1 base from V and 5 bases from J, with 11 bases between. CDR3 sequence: CASSEEGLYNEKLFF. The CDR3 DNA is TGTGCCAGCAGTGAAGAGGGGTTATACAATGAAAAACTGTTTTTT.

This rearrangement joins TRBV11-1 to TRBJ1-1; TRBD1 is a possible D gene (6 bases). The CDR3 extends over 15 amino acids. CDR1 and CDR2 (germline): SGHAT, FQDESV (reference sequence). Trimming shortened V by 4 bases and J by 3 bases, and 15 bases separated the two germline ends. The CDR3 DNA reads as TGTGCCAGCAGCTCTTTTGGGGGCGCACACACTGAAGCTTTCTTT. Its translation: CASSSFGGAHTEAFF. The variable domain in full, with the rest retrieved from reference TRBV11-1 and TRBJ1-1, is EAEVAQSPRYKITEKSQAVAFWCDPISGHATLYWYRQILGQGPELLVQFQDESVVDDSQLPKDRFSAERLKGVDSTLKIQPAELGDSAMYLCASSSFGGAHTEAFFGQGTRLTVV.

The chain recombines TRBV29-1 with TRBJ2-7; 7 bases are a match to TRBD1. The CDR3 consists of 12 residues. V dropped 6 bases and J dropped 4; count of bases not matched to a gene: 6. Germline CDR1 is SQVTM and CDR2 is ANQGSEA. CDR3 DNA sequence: TGCAGCGTACGGGACAGCCTATACGAGCAGTACTTC. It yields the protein CSVRDSLYEQYF.

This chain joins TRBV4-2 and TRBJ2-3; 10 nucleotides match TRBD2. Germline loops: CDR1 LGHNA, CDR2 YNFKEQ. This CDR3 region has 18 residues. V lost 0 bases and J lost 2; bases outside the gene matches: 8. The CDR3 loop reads CASSQEALTSGATDTQYF. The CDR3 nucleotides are TGTGCCAGCAGCCAAGAAGCCCTAACTAGCGGGGCCACAGATACGCAGTATTTT.

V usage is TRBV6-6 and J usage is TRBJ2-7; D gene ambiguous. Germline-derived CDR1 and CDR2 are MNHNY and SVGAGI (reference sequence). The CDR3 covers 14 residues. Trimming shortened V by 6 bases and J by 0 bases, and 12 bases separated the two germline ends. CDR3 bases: TGTGCCAGCAGGAGACTTCTAAGCTCCTACGAGCAGTACTTC. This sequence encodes CASRRLLSSYEQYF.

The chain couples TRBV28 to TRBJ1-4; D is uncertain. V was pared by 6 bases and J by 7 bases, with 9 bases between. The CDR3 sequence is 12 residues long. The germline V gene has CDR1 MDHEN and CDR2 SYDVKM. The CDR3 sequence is CASRRGVEKLFF. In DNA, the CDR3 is TGTGCCAGCAGGAGAGGCGTTGAAAAACTGTTTTTT.

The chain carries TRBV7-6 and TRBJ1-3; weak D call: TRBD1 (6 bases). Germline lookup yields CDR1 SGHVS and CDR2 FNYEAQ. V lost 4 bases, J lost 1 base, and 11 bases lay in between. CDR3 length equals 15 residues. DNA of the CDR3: TGTGCCAGCAGCTCCCAAACAGGGTCTGGAAACACCATATATTTT. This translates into CASSSQTGSGNTIYF.

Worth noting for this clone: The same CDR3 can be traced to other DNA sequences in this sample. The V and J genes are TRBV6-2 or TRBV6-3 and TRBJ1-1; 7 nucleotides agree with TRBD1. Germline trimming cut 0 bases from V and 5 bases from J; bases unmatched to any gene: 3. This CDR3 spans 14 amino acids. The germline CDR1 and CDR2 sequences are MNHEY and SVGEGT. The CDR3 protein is CASSYSSGGTEAFF. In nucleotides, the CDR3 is TGTGCCAGCAGTTACTCATCAGGGGGGACTGAAGCTTTCTTT.

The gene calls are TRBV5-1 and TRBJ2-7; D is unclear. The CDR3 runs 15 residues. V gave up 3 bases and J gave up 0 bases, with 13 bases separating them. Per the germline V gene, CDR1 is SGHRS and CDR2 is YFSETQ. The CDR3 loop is CASSSYSDSSYEQYF. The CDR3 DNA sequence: TGCGCCAGCAGCTCATACAGTGATAGCTCCTACGAGCAGTACTTC.